The 26 T cell receptor beta chains given below trace back to one sample, sequenced in a study of T cells in Graves' hyperthyroidism and ophthalmopathy. It was RNA transcripts that yielded the amplified TCR beta CDR3 regions. Initially, a first-round RT-PCR of the TCR CDR3 employed the HTBI primer set. Via MiXCR, TCRdb re-called the multiplex PCR reads, giving one row per CDR3 protein. The table includes 300,000 to 400,000 distinct CDR3 sequences, around 20% detected once. Input material: blood. These receptor sequences come from a man in his late teens or twenties with Graves' ophthalmopathy.

At least ten counts were recorded for this clonotype. This chain connects TRBV6-1 to TRBJ2-7, with a weak D call TRBD1 (6 bases). The CDR3 has 14 residues. Trimming took 3 bases from V and 3 from J, leaving 12 bases between them. Looked up from germline, CDR1 is MNHNS and CDR2 is SASEGT. In nucleotides, the CDR3 is TGTGCCAGCAGTGATTGGACAGTCAGCTACGAGCAGTACTTC. It yields the protein CASSDWTVSYEQYF.

The table lists this clonotype with many counts. The V gene is TRBV24-1, the J gene TRBJ2-5; 7 bases line up with TRBD1. The CDR3 runs to 15 residues. With 4 bases clipped from V and 2 bases from J, the junction kept 6 bases outside the gene matches. CDR1 KGHDR and CDR2 SFDVKD come from the germline V gene. The CDR3 bases are TGTGCCACCAGTGACCGACAGGGAACGCAAGAGACCCAGTACTTC. As protein: CATSDRQGTQETQYF.

The table lists this clonotype with many counts. The chain uses TRBV18 and TRBJ2-5; unclear D gene. The CDR3 has 13 residues. Germline V lookup: CDR1 KGHSH, CDR2 LQKENI. Trimming stripped 3 bases from V and 4 bases from J, with 9 bases between. CDR3 sequence: CASSPAEGETQYF. CDR3 nucleotide sequence: TGTGCCAGCTCACCGGCCGAAGGAGAGACCCAGTACTTC.

The gene calls are TRBV24-1 and TRBJ1-1, with a tentative D call TRBD1 (6 bases). V was shortened by 3 bases and J by 13 bases, with 8 bases between the two germline ends. Germline CDR1 is KGHDR and CDR2 is SFDVKD. This CDR3 is built from 10 residues. CDR3 region: CATSDGRGFF. The CDR3 coding sequence is TGTGCCACCAGTGATGGCAGGGGTTTCTTT.

This clonotype has at least ten counts. The chain employs TRBV3-1 and TRBJ1-5; 8 bases fit TRBD1. Germline assignment: CDR1 LGHDT and CDR2 YNNKEL (reference sequence). With 5 bases clipped from V and 5 bases from J, the junction kept 8 bases outside the gene matches. This CDR3 is 15 amino acids long. The CDR3 nucleotides read TGTGCCAGCAGCGGTCGACAGGGGATTGATCAGCCCCAGCATTTT. This encodes CASSGRQGIDQPQHF.

This clonotype was observed many times. The V gene is TRBV11-2, the J gene TRBJ2-3; TRBD2 matches at 8 bases. The V and J ends lost 5 bases and 0 bases, in that order; junction bases with no gene match: 10. The CDR3 is made up of 17 amino acids. Per germline, CDR1 SGHAT and CDR2 FQNNGV. Here the CDR3 DNA reads TGTGCCAGCAGCCATCACGGGGGGGATCCGAGCACAGATACGCAGTATTTT. Amino acid sequence: CASSHHGGDPSTDTQYF.

The V gene is TRBV20-1, the J gene TRBJ2-7; D gene unclear. The CDR3 spans 15 residues. From germline, CDR1 is DFQATT and CDR2 SNEGSKA (reference sequence). The V and J ends lost 4 bases and 0 bases respectively, with 16 bases between them. CDR3 nucleotide sequence: TGCAGTGCTATACTCCTCGGGTTTAGCTCCTACGAGCAGTACTTC. Translated, it gives CSAILLGFSSYEQYF.

This clonotype was counted only a few times. The chain joins TRBV19 to TRBJ2-2; 9 bases are shared with TRBD1. This CDR3 is 18 amino acids long. The V gene end was trimmed by 2 bases and the J gene end by 5 bases; junction bases not matched to a gene: 12. CDR1 is LNHDA, CDR2 SQIVND, per germline (reference sequence). CDR3 in DNA: TGTGCCAGTAGTATACCAAAGGACAGGGGACGTTTGACCGGGGAGCTGTTTTTT. Amino acids: CASSIPKDRGRLTGELFF. Complete variable domain (other parts from reference TRBV19 and TRBJ2-2): DGGITQSPKYLFRKEGQNVTLSCEQNLNHDAMYWYRQDPGQGLRLIYYSQIVNDFQKGDIAEGYSVSREKKESFPLTVTSAQKNPTAFYLCASSIPKDRGRLTGELFFGEGSRLTVL.

The chain is built from TRBV6-2 or TRBV6-3 and TRBJ2-2; 7 positions agree with TRBD2. The CDR3 consists of 16 residues. The germline V gene encodes CDR1 MNHEY and CDR2 SVGEGT. The ends lost 0 bases at V and 5 bases at J; junction bases unmatched: 6. DNA of the CDR3: TGTGCCAGCAGTTACTCGGGGGGACTACTAACCGGGGAGCTGTTTTTT. Protein product: CASSYSGGLLTGELFF.

This chain uses TRBV27 with TRBJ2-7; D unclear. The length of the CDR3 is 15 residues. From germline, CDR1 is MNHEY and CDR2 SMNVEV (reference sequence). V lost 0 bases and J 8 bases, leaving 17 bases between the germline ends. CDR3 loop: CASSLSLGLLSQQYF. The CDR3 nucleotides are TGTGCCAGCAGTTTATCTTTAGGGCTGCTAAGCCAGCAGTACTTC.

This clonotype was counted only a few times. The chain joins TRBV6-5 to TRBJ2-6; D gene uncertain. In germline, CDR1 is MNHEY, CDR2 SVGAGI. V shed 2 bases and J shed 0 bases, with 8 bases lying between them. The CDR3 loop spans 16 amino acids. The CDR3 nucleotides read TGTGCCAGCAGTTACGATGAGGCCTCTGGGGCCAACGTCCTGACTTTC. Protein product: CASSYDEASGANVLTF.

This clonotype was recorded a few times. V is TRBV27 and J is TRBJ1-1; D gene unclear. Trimming removed 3 bases from V and 0 bases from J, with 8 bases in between. Germline V gene sequence: CDR1 MNHEY, CDR2 SMNVEV (reference sequence). This CDR3 is built from 14 residues. The DNA for the CDR3 is TGTGCCAGCAGTTTCCCCTACTTGAACACTGAAGCTTTCTTT. Translation gives CASSFPYLNTEAFF.

This clonotype turned up a few times. One end of the junction does not line up with germline, which may come from a read error. The chain is built from TRBV12-3 or TRBV12-4 and TRBJ1-5, with 8 nucleotides matching TRBD1. The CDR3 loop spans 16 amino acids. The CDR3 bases are TGTGCCAGCAGTTTGGCCAGGGGGCTAAGGGACCAGCCTCAGCATTTT. Amino acids: CASSLARGLRDQPQHF.

At least ten counts were recorded for this clonotype. V is TRBV3-1 and J is TRBJ1-5, with TRBD1 as a possible D gene (6 bases). The V end lost 0 bases, the J end lost 10 bases, and 10 bases lay between the germline ends. Germline assignment: CDR1 LGHDT and CDR2 YNNKEL (reference sequence). This CDR3 is 13 amino acids long. The CDR3 region has the DNA TGTGCCAGCAGCCAAGATTACAGGGATCCCCAGCATTTT. Translated, it gives CASSQDYRDPQHF.

Comments on this clonotype: This may be a read error, as it is one base from a much larger clone. The gene calls are TRBV6-2 or TRBV6-3 and TRBJ2-7; D is perhaps TRBD1 or TRBD2 (5 bases each). The CDR3 contains 16 residues. CDR1 and CDR2 from the germline V gene are MNHEY and SVGEGT. The V end lost 7 bases, the J end lost 4 bases, and 23 bases lay between the germline ends. The CDR3 loop is CASTQAWGTLYYEQYF. CDR3 nucleotide sequence: TGTGCCAGCACCCAAGCGTGGGGGACCCTTTATTACGAGCAGTACTTC.

V and J are TRBV7-2 and TRBJ2-3, with TRBD1 matching 8 bases. The CDR3 contains 16 residues. CDR1 is SGHTA and CDR2 is FQGNSA in the germline V gene. Trimming removed 5 bases from V and 4 bases from J; junction bases left unmatched: 11. CDR3 amino acids: CASSPGQGGFSDTQYF. CDR3 bases: TGTGCCAGCAGCCCTGGACAGGGTGGGTTCTCAGATACGCAGTATTTT.

This chain connects TRBV6-1 to TRBJ2-3; possibly TRBD2 for D (6 bases). Germline CDR1 MNHNS, CDR2 SASEGT. This CDR3 has 15 residues. Deletions cut 6 bases from V and 2 bases from J, with 15 bases between. CDR3 coding DNA: TGTGCCAGCAGCTGGGACTTCAGGACCACAGATACGCAGTATTTT. Residues: CASSWDFRTTDTQYF.

This clonotype has at least ten counts. This chain links TRBV2 with TRBJ1-2, with 9 nucleotides matching TRBD1. V was pared by 6 bases and J by 8 bases, with 7 bases of the junction left unmatched. CDR1 SNHLY and CDR2 FYNNEI come from the germline V gene. The CDR3 extends over 13 amino acids. CDR3 nucleotide sequence: TGTGCCAGCAGCGAGCGGACAGGGGACGGCTACACCTTC. It yields the protein CASSERTGDGYTF.

This clonotype has more than one count but fewer than ten. For the CDR3, the DNA is TGTGCCATCAGTGAGAAGGGCCAGGGTAATGAAAAACTGTTTTTT. The encoded protein is CAISEKGQGNEKLFF. V and J are TRBV10-3 and TRBJ1-4; maybe TRBD1 (5 bases). The ends were cut back, 2 bases at V and 4 bases at J, with 11 bases in the middle. The CDR3 spans 15 residues. CDR1 is ENHRY and CDR2 is SYGVKD in the germline V gene.

The CDR3 bases are TGTGCCAGCACCCCGGGACTAGCGGGCTACGAGCAGTACTTC. Translating it yields CASTPGLAGYEQYF. This chain connects TRBV7-2 to TRBJ2-7; the match to TRBD2 covers 12 bases. With V trimmed by 7 bases and J by 3 bases, 4 bases remained unmatched. This CDR3 comprises 14 residues. Germline loops: CDR1 SGHTA, CDR2 FQGNSA.

This clonotype was observed many times. The chain uses TRBV18 and TRBJ2-3, with 10 bases fitting TRBD2. V gave up 3 bases and J gave up 2 bases; unmatched junction bases: 2. The germline V gene encodes CDR1 KGHSH and CDR2 LQKENI. This CDR3 contains 15 residues. This chain's CDR3 is CASSPGTSDTDTQYF. DNA for the CDR3: TGTGCCAGCTCACCGGGGACTAGCGACACAGATACGCAGTATTTT.

The chain has TRBV19 and TRBJ2-7; the D gene is possibly TRBD1 (6 bases). The CDR3 has 13 amino acids. Germline V gene data show CDR1 as LNHDA and CDR2 as SQIVND (reference sequence). The V end was cut by 7 bases, the J end by 4 bases, with 14 bases between. The CDR3 loop is CASIAGDGYEQYF. In nucleotides, the CDR3 is TGTGCCAGTATCGCAGGGGATGGATACGAGCAGTACTTC.

This clonotype showed up many times. V usage is TRBV5-1 and J usage is TRBJ2-3, with 7 nucleotides matching TRBD2. Germline CDR1 is SGHRS and CDR2 is YFSETQ. The CDR3 extends over 15 amino acids. V lost 2 bases, J lost 4 bases, and 7 bases stayed unmatched. In DNA, the CDR3 is TGCGCCAGCAGCTTATCCGGGACTAACCCAGATACGCAGTATTTT. Translated: CASSLSGTNPDTQYF. The whole variable domain, remainder taken from reference TRBV5-1 and TRBJ2-3, is KAGVTQTPRYLIKTRGQQVTLSCSPISGHRSVSWYQQTPGQGLQFLFEYFSETQRNKGNFPGRFSGRQFSNSRSEMNVSTLELGDSALYLCASSLSGTNPDTQYFGPGTRLTVL.

This clonotype was counted ten times or more. This rearrangement joins TRBV5-1 to TRBJ2-2; D uncertain. The CDR3 contains 13 residues. Germline V CDR1 and CDR2: SGHRS, YFSETQ. The V and J ends lost 1 base and 7 bases respectively, with 8 bases between them. CDR3 DNA sequence: TGCGCCAGCAGCTTGAGATCGGACGGGGAGCTGTTTTTT. It encodes CASSLRSDGELFF. The complete variable domain, with remaining parts taken from reference TRBV5-1 and TRBJ2-2, reads KAGVTQTPRYLIKTRGQQVTLSCSPISGHRSVSWYQQTPGQGLQFLFEYFSETQRNKGNFPGRFSGRQFSNSRSEMNVSTLELGDSALYLCASSLRSDGELFFGEGSRLTVL.

Only a few counts were recorded for this clonotype. The genes are TRBV20-1 and TRBJ1-4; D ambiguous. CDR1 is DFQATT and CDR2 is SNEGSKA in the germline V gene (reference sequence). V dropped 5 bases and J dropped 3 bases, with 7 bases sitting between them. This CDR3 spans 12 amino acids. The CDR3 here is CSAATANEKLFF. The CDR3 DNA is TGCAGTGCTGCTACAGCTAATGAAAAACTGTTTTTT.

This chain connects TRBV28 to TRBJ2-7; 9 nucleotides match TRBD1. The junction had 11 bases not matched to a gene; V was cut back by 2 bases and J by 9 bases. The CDR3 covers 15 residues. Germline V CDR1 and CDR2: MDHEN, SYDVKM. CDR3 in amino acids: CASSLPGTGLGGQYF. CDR3 bases: TGTGCCAGCAGTTTACCAGGGACAGGGCTGGGAGGGCAGTACTTC.